The entry below describes one T cell receptor beta chain. The antigen it binds to is not known. Base qualities were left out, and no much larger clone turns up one base away. This record comes from a study of EBV T-cell therapy then PD-1 blockade in nasopharyngeal carcinoma (dated by TCRdb to the early 2020s). Genomic DNA was extracted from sorted cells using the Qiagen DNeasy Kit. The immunoSEQ platform was used for deep sequencing of the TCR beta chain. The authors' analysis ran thus. The immunoSEQ Analyzer software was used to analyze the repertoire data. TCRdb obtained this table from immuneACCESS and retained in-frame rearrangements with V and J assigned. These tables miss some clones; where compared with another copy, unresolved V genes account for less than half of the shortfall, and the remainder is unexplained. Clone size and the V and J calls come from that table; the DNA yielded D and trimming. The sample yields roughly 20,000 clones; roughly 84% were counted once. The top ten clones comprise less than 35% of the sample.

Reading the germline V gene gives CDR1 SNHLY and CDR2 FYNNEI. The cysteine opens and the phenylalanine closes a CDR3 of 19 amino acids. Left in the record is the CDR3 DNA by itself, 57 bases read in frame from the first base. V and J are truncated by 5 bases and 5 bases respectively, leaving an intervening sequence of 28 bases. This sample's treatment or condition label indicates: AdE1-LMPpoly-expanded autologous EBV-specific T-cell therapy followed by anti-PD-1 nivolumab. The sequence links TRBV2 to TRBJ1-5, with an unclear D gene assignment. This sample comprised CD8+ T cells from blood, obtained between days 30 and 35 from a patient whose treatment included autologous EBV-specific T cells and nivolumab. This TCR was recovered from a man in his forties or fifties with nasopharyngeal carcinoma. The nucleotides read TGTGCCAGCAGTACGCGACGAGGCTCACTAGAGGGAAGACATCAGCCCCAGCATTTT. Its product reads: CASSTRRGSLEGRHQPQHF.